What follows are 16 T cell receptor beta chains derived from one specimen sequenced in a study of blood T cell repertoires in COVID-19. Using immunoSEQ multiplex PCR, the repertoire was profiled, and TCRdb retains in-frame clones only, with some absent. Of 60,000 to 85,000 clones in the sample, just over 85% are singletons; the top ten hold under 2%. The sequencing input was peripheral blood. The source of these receptors is a woman older than 75 with active or convalescent COVID-19.

The chain employs TRBV7-9 and TRBJ2-1, with 10 bases lining up with TRBD2. The junction had 4 bases not matched to a gene; V was cut back by 4 bases and J by 10 bases. The germline V gene encodes CDR1 SEHNR and CDR2 FQNEAQ (reference sequence). CDR3 length equals 13 residues. DNA of the CDR3: TGTGCCAGCAGCTGGGGACTAGCGAACGAGCAGTTCTTC. The encoded protein is CASSWGLANEQFF.

J is TRBJ2-2 and V is TRBV5-1, with a possible D match to TRBD1 (7 bases). The germline gives CDR1 SGHRS, CDR2 YFSETQ. There are 13 residues in the CDR3. The V end lost 4 bases, the J end lost 7 bases, and 11 bases lay between the germline ends. DNA of the CDR3: TGCGCCAGCAGCCGCCAGGGGGGCGGGGAGCTGTTTTTT. It codes for CASSRQGGGELFF.

J is TRBJ1-1 and V is TRBV2, with D tentatively TRBD1 (6 bases). V was clipped by 3 bases and J by 5 bases, with 13 bases between them. The CDR3 is made up of 14 amino acids. Germline V lookup: CDR1 SNHLY, CDR2 FYNNEI. Here the CDR3 reads CASSDQGIRTEAFF. DNA of the CDR3: TGTGCCAGCAGTGATCAGGGGATTAGAACTGAAGCTTTCTTT. Full variable domain (rest looked up from reference TRBV2 and TRBJ1-1): EPEVTQTPSHQVTQMGQEVILRCVPISNHLYFYWYRQILGQKVEFLVSFYNNEISEKSEIFDDQFSVERPDGSNFTLKIRSTKLEDSAMYFCASSDQGIRTEAFFGQGTRLTVV.

The chain is built from TRBV29-1 and TRBJ2-3, with D possibly matching TRBD2 (5 bases). Germline V gene lookup returns CDR1 SQVTM and CDR2 ANQGSEA. This CDR3 is 14 amino acids long. V lost 4 bases and J lost 0, with 11 bases in between. Here the CDR3 reads CSVVDPGSTDTQYF. The CDR3 DNA reads as TGCAGCGTTGTCGATCCGGGGAGCACAGATACGCAGTATTTT.

The chain uses TRBV6-1 and TRBJ1-1, with no clear D. This CDR3 has 17 residues. V lost 4 bases, J lost 0 bases, and 18 bases lay in between. The V gene's germline CDR1 is MNHNS and CDR2 SASEGT. This CDR3 is CASSGLSFPALNTEAFF. DNA of the CDR3: TGTGCCAGCAGTGGACTCTCCTTTCCGGCCCTGAACACTGAAGCTTTCTTT.

The chain employs TRBV5-4 and TRBJ2-6; TRBD1 might be the D (6 bases). Trimming shortened V by 0 bases and J by 5 bases, and 12 bases separated the two germline ends. Looked up from germline, CDR1 is SGHNT and CDR2 is YYREEE (reference sequence). The CDR3 covers 16 residues. The CDR3 region is CASSLEDSLRANVLTF. The DNA of the CDR3 is TGTGCCAGCAGCTTGGAGGACAGCCTGAGGGCCAACGTCCTGACTTTC.

This clone turned up a few times. The chain has TRBV2 and TRBJ1-5, with D hard to call. This CDR3 comprises 12 residues. Between the trimmed V and J ends, which lost 8 bases and 6 bases, there was a span of 11 bases. CDR1 and CDR2 from the germline V gene are SNHLY and FYNNEI. CDR3 in amino acids: CASSAAGQPQHF. The CDR3 bases are TGTGCCAGCTCTGCGGCGGGTCAGCCCCAGCATTTT.

The rearrangement joins TRBV7-8 to TRBJ2-1, with TRBD2 matching 10 bases. The ends lost 5 bases at V and 3 bases at J; junction bases unmatched: 13. The CDR3 consists of 18 residues. CDR1 and CDR2 (germline): SGHVS, FQNEAQ. The CDR3 loop reads CASSPLLAGAINYNEQFF. CDR3 bases: TGTGCCAGCAGCCCCCTCCTAGCGGGGGCCATCAACTACAATGAGCAGTTCTTC.

The sample holds a few counts of this clone. The CDR3 nucleotides are TGTGCCAGCAGCCCGGCTAGGTCCCTCTACGAGCAGTACTTC. Its protein product is CASSPARSLYEQYF. The rearrangement joins TRBV7-2 to TRBJ2-7; D is unclear. Germline assignment: CDR1 SGHTA and CDR2 FQGNSA. V shed 5 bases and J shed 3 bases, with 14 bases lying between them. The CDR3 loop spans 14 amino acids.

This rearrangement joins TRBV7-8 to TRBJ2-1; possible D gene TRBD1, 6 bases. V was shortened by 5 bases and J by 0 bases, with 14 bases between the two germline ends. Germline loops: CDR1 SGHVS, CDR2 FQNEAQ. The CDR3 spans 16 residues. In DNA, the CDR3 is TGTGCCAGCAGCCCCGAACAGGGTGGCTCCTACAATGAGCAGTTCTTC. Residues: CASSPEQGGSYNEQFF.

The rearrangement joins TRBV9 to TRBJ2-3; 7 bases are shared with TRBD2. V gave up 0 bases and J gave up 5 bases; unmatched junction bases: 6. CDR1 and CDR2 from the germline V gene are SGDLS and YYNGEE. This CDR3 has 15 amino acids. CDR3 sequence: CASSVGREWGDTQYF. The DNA for the CDR3 is TGTGCCAGCAGCGTAGGGCGGGAGTGGGGAGATACGCAGTATTTT.

The chain is built from TRBV7-2 and TRBJ1-2; D perhaps matches TRBD1 (6 bases). CDR1 is SGHTA and CDR2 is FQGNSA in the germline V gene. V shed 3 bases and J shed 6 bases, with 14 bases lying between them. The CDR3 runs 14 residues. This chain's CDR3 is CASSLRAGDHGYTF. CDR3 coding DNA: TGTGCCAGCAGCTTGAGGGCAGGGGATCATGGCTACACCTTC.

The CDR3 is CSADGQLMNTEAFF. For the CDR3, the DNA is TGCAGCGCCGACGGACAGCTGATGAACACTGAAGCTTTCTTT. The rearrangement uses TRBV29-1 and TRBJ1-1; D is perhaps TRBD1 (6 bases). The CDR3 spans 14 residues. Per germline, CDR1 SQVTM and CDR2 ANQGSEA. The V end lost 7 bases, the J end lost 0 bases, and 15 bases lay between the germline ends.

This clone was detected a few times. The chain carries TRBV6-6 and TRBJ1-3; D is unclear. Germline V gene sequence: CDR1 MNHNY, CDR2 SVGAGI (reference sequence). V was shortened by 0 bases and J by 0 bases, with 9 bases between the two germline ends. The CDR3 runs to 16 residues. CDR3 DNA sequence: TGTGCCAGCAGTTACTCGAGTGGTGGCTCTGGAAACACCATATATTTT. Its translation: CASSYSSGGSGNTIYF.

The chain links TRBV11-2 to TRBJ2-3, with 7 positions matching TRBD2. Losses at the gene ends were 4 bases for V and 2 bases for J; bases not matched to a gene: 6. The CDR3 length is 15 residues. Germline assignment: CDR1 SGHAT and CDR2 FQNNGV. Here the CDR3 reads CASSSKGLSTDTQYF. In DNA form, the CDR3 reads TGTGCCAGCAGCTCTAAGGGACTATCCACAGATACGCAGTATTTT.

V gene TRBV21-1 combines with J gene TRBJ1-2. TRBV21-1 is an annotated pseudogene. The CDR3 loop spans 14 amino acids. The CDR3 spells CASSSLGGGDGYTF. The CDR3 DNA sequence: TGTGCCAGCAGCAGCCTGGGGGGGGGTGATGGCTACACCTTC.